This T cell receptor beta chain was identified during a study of OX40 agonist ivuxolimab in advanced cancers. Study details: Patients were dosed intravenously with ivuxolimab at 0.01 to 10 mg/kg every 2 weeks.

The repertoire was sequenced with immunoSEQ multiplex PCR; TCRdb's copy has only in-frame clones and lacks some. The sample holds roughly 28,000 clones, 75% to 85% seen once. CDR1 and CDR2 from the germline V gene are MNHNS and SASEGT. Trimming at V came to 5 bases and at J to 3 bases, leaving 6 bases not matched to a gene. The CDR3 has 15 amino acids. The chain carries TRBV6-1 and TRBJ2-3, with 9 nucleotides matching TRBD2. Here the sequenced sample was CD4+ or CD8+ T cells sorted from blood, taken in a trial of the OX40 agonist ivuxolimab. This TCR was sampled from an adult with an advanced solid tumor such as melanoma, head and neck, liver or kidney cancer. CDR3 loop: CASSKRGEETDTQYF. For the CDR3, the DNA is TGTGCCAGCAGTAAGCGGGGGGAAGAAACAGATACGCAGTATTTT.